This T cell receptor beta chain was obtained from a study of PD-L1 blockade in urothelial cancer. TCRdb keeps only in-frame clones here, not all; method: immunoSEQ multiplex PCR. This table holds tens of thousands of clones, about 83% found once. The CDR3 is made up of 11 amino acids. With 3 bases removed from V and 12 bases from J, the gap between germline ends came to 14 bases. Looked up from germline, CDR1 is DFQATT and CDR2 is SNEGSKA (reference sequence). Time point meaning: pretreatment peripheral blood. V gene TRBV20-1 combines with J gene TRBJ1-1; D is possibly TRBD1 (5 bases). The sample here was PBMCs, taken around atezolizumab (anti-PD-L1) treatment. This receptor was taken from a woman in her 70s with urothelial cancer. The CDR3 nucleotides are TGCAGTGCTAGGTCTTCCAGGGAAACTTTCTTT. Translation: CSARSSRETFF.